These T cell receptor beta chains were read from a single sample in a study of cytomegalovirus exposure and HLA in healthy donors. TCRdb's copy holds only in-frame clones and misses some; the assay was immunoSEQ multiplex PCR. The sample has roughly 150,000 clones, about 75% seen once. Input material: PBMCs. These receptors all stem from a woman in her twenties or thirties in good health and CMV-seronegative. The CDR3 runs from the conserved cysteine through the conserved F or W. The D gene is left open where the match is weak. The size field is filled for only some rows; it gives once, few, many or a size class.

v_gene: TRBV4-1; abundance: NA; d_gene: NA; j_gene: TRBJ1-3; CDR3nt: TGCGCCAGCAGCCTCAGGACCGGACAGGGAAACACCATATATTTT; CDR3aa: CASSLRTGQGNTIYF
v_gene: TRBV4-2; abundance: NA; d_gene: TRBD1; j_gene: TRBJ2-7; CDR3nt: TGTGCCAGCAGCCAGGGGACAGGGGGTTACGGCGAGCAGTACTTC; CDR3aa: CASSQGTGGYGEQYF
v_gene: TRBV6-5; abundance: NA; d_gene: TRBD1; j_gene: TRBJ2-2; CDR3nt: TGTGCCAGCAGGAAGACAGGGGCTTTGGGGGAGCTGTTTTTT; CDR3aa: CASRKTGALGELFF
v_gene: TRBV9; abundance: NA; d_gene: NA; j_gene: TRBJ1-1; CDR3nt: TGTGCCAGCAGCGTCTTTGACTCGGCCGCGAACACTGAAGCTTTCTTT; CDR3aa: CASSVFDSAANTEAFF
v_gene: TRBV29-1; abundance: NA; d_gene: TRBD1; j_gene: TRBJ1-2; CDR3nt: TGCAGCGCTGGACAGGGAGGTAACTATGGCTACACCTTC; CDR3aa: CSAGQGGNYGYTF
v_gene: TRBV4-2; abundance: few; d_gene: TRBD2; j_gene: TRBJ2-3; CDR3nt: TGTGCCAGCAGCCAGGATAGCGGGGGGGCCACAGATACGCAGTATTTT; CDR3aa: CASSQDSGGATDTQYF
v_gene: TRBV2; abundance: NA; d_gene: NA; j_gene: TRBJ2-5; CDR3nt: TGTGCCAGCAAAACTTCCCAAGAGACCCAGTACTTC; CDR3aa: CASKTSQETQYF
v_gene: TRBV11-2; abundance: few; d_gene: NA; j_gene: TRBJ2-6; CDR3nt: TGTGCCAGCAGCCCTCAGGGGTCTGGGGCCAACGTCCTGACTTTC; CDR3aa: CASSPQGSGANVLTF
v_gene: TRBV10-3; abundance: NA; d_gene: TRBD1; j_gene: TRBJ1-5; CDR3nt: TGTGCCATCAGTGAGTCGAGAGGGGGCGTTGGGAAGGGTCAGCCCCAGCATTTT; CDR3aa: CAISESRGGVGKGQPQHF
v_gene: TRBV5-6; abundance: NA; d_gene: NA; j_gene: TRBJ1-2; CDR3nt: TGTGCCAGCATCGACAGGTCACGCAGCTATGGCTACACCTTC; CDR3aa: CASIDRSRSYGYTF
v_gene: TRBV5-1; abundance: once; d_gene: TRBD2; j_gene: TRBJ2-7; CDR3nt: TGCGCCAGCAGCTCTCTTTCCGGGGGGGCCAACGAGCAGTACTTC; CDR3aa: CASSSLSGGANEQYF
v_gene: TRBV7-7; abundance: NA; d_gene: TRBD2; j_gene: TRBJ2-5; CDR3nt: TGTGCCAGCAGCTTAGGCGGGGGGGAGCAAGAGACCCAGTACTTC; CDR3aa: CASSLGGGEQETQYF
v_gene: TRBV7-7; abundance: NA; d_gene: TRBD2; j_gene: TRBJ2-7; CDR3nt: TGTGCCAGCAGCCCGGGACTAGGCTGGGAGCAGTACTTC; CDR3aa: CASSPGLGWEQYF
v_gene: TRBV9; abundance: NA; d_gene: TRBD1; j_gene: TRBJ1-3; CDR3nt: TGTGCCAGCAGCGAAGCCGGGACAGGAAGCTCTGGAAACACCATATATTTT; CDR3aa: CASSEAGTGSSGNTIYF
v_gene: TRBV9; abundance: NA; d_gene: NA; j_gene: TRBJ1-5; CDR3nt: TGTGCCAGCAGCGTAGGGCCAGATAGCAATCAGCCCCAGCATTTT; CDR3aa: CASSVGPDSNQPQHF
v_gene: TRBV6-1; abundance: NA; d_gene: NA; j_gene: TRBJ1-5; CDR3nt: TGTGCCAGCCTCCTGACAGGTTTGGATCAGCCCCAGCATTTT; CDR3aa: CASLLTGLDQPQHF
v_gene: TRBV18; abundance: NA; d_gene: TRBD1; j_gene: TRBJ2-1; CDR3nt: TGTGCCAGCTCACCGGTACAGGGGGGAGACAATGAGCAGTTCTTC; CDR3aa: CASSPVQGGDNEQFF
v_gene: TRBV25-1; abundance: NA; d_gene: TRBD1; j_gene: TRBJ1-1; CDR3nt: TGTGCCAGCAGGGGGACAGGGGGCGCTTACACTGAAGCTTTCTTT; CDR3aa: CASRGTGGAYTEAFF
v_gene: TRBV7-3; abundance: NA; d_gene: NA; j_gene: TRBJ1-1; CDR3nt: TGTGCCAGCAGCGAGGGACAATACACTGAAGCTTTCTTT; CDR3aa: CASSEGQYTEAFF
v_gene: TRBV4-2; abundance: NA; d_gene: TRBD2; j_gene: TRBJ2-3; CDR3nt: TGTGCCAGCAGCCAAGAAGGGACTAGCGGGGGTTTCACAGATACGCAGTATTTT; CDR3aa: CASSQEGTSGGFTDTQYF
v_gene: TRBV6-1; abundance: NA; d_gene: NA; j_gene: TRBJ2-7; CDR3nt: TGTGCCAGCAGTGAAGCCTCCGGGTACGAGCAGTACTTC; CDR3aa: CASSEASGYEQYF
v_gene: TRBV4-1; abundance: NA; d_gene: NA; j_gene: TRBJ1-3; CDR3nt: TGCGCCAGCAGCCCTCAAGAATGGGGCCCTGGAAACACCATATATTTT; CDR3aa: CASSPQEWGPGNTIYF
v_gene: TRBV6-5; abundance: NA; d_gene: NA; j_gene: TRBJ1-2; CDR3nt: TGTGCCAGCAGCCGCGAGAGTTTTAGTGGCTACACCTTC; CDR3aa: CASSRESFSGYTF
v_gene: TRBV18; abundance: NA; d_gene: NA; j_gene: TRBJ1-1; CDR3nt: TGTGCCAGCTCCCGCCTTACGGGCGGGCCTGAAGCTTTCTTT; CDR3aa: CASSRLTGGPEAFF
v_gene: TRBV15; abundance: few; d_gene: TRBD1; j_gene: TRBJ1-5; CDR3nt: TGTGCCACCAGCAGAGAGGGGACAGGGAATCAGCCCCAGCATTTT; CDR3aa: CATSREGTGNQPQHF
v_gene: TRBV2; abundance: NA; d_gene: NA; j_gene: TRBJ2-2; CDR3nt: TGTGCCACCGCGCTTACCCGGGGCACCGGGGAGCTGTTTTTT; CDR3aa: CATALTRGTGELFF
v_gene: TRBV25-1; abundance: NA; d_gene: TRBD1; j_gene: TRBJ2-2; CDR3nt: TGTGCCAGCTGTGGGACAGGGCCAACCGGGGAGCTGTTTTTT; CDR3aa: CASCGTGPTGELFF
v_gene: TRBV9; abundance: NA; d_gene: NA; j_gene: TRBJ1-5; CDR3nt: TGTGCCAGCAGCGTAGACAGTTATAGCAATCAGCCCCAGCATTTT; CDR3aa: CASSVDSYSNQPQHF
v_gene: TRBV7-2; abundance: once; d_gene: NA; j_gene: TRBJ2-7; CDR3nt: TGTGCCAGCAGCTTAGCGGGGGGGCCCTACGAGCAGTACTTC; CDR3aa: CASSLAGGPYEQYF
v_gene: TRBV7-3; abundance: NA; d_gene: TRBD2; j_gene: TRBJ2-1; CDR3nt: TGTGCCAGCAGCTTAGAGGGACTAGCTTACAATGAGCAGTTCTTC; CDR3aa: CASSLEGLAYNEQFF
v_gene: TRBV10-1; abundance: few; d_gene: TRBD1; j_gene: TRBJ2-3; CDR3nt: TGCGCCAGCAGTGAGAGTTGGACAGGCTCTAGCACAGATACGCAGTATTTT; CDR3aa: CASSESWTGSSTDTQYF
v_gene: TRBV9; abundance: NA; d_gene: TRBD2; j_gene: TRBJ2-3; CDR3nt: TGTGCCAGCAGCGTAGCGGGTGGTAGCGGGGTGGCGGGAGATACGCAGTATTTT; CDR3aa: CASSVAGGSGVAGDTQYF
v_gene: TRBV9; abundance: NA; d_gene: NA; j_gene: TRBJ1-1; CDR3nt: TGTGCCAGCAGCGTAGGAGGAGACAGCTCCCTTCAAGCTTTCTTT; CDR3aa: CASSVGGDSSLQAFF
v_gene: TRBV18; abundance: few; d_gene: NA; j_gene: TRBJ1-4; CDR3nt: TGTGCCAGCTCACCACGAGCCGGAACTAATGAAAAACTGTTTTTT; CDR3aa: CASSPRAGTNEKLFF
v_gene: TRBV27; abundance: NA; d_gene: NA; j_gene: TRBJ1-1; CDR3nt: TGTGCCAGCAGTTTCCGGCCGGCGGGATTAGGGTTGGACACTGAAGCTTTCTTT; CDR3aa: CASSFRPAGLGLDTEAFF
v_gene: TRBV5-1; abundance: NA; d_gene: TRBD2; j_gene: TRBJ2-1; CDR3nt: TGCGCCAGCAGCTTAGATAGCGGGGGAAGGCAGTTCTTC; CDR3aa: CASSLDSGGRQFF
v_gene: TRBV4-2; abundance: few; d_gene: TRBD1; j_gene: TRBJ1-2; CDR3nt: TGTGCCAGCAGCCAAGGACTTCGGGACAGGGACTATGGCTACACCTTC; CDR3aa: CASSQGLRDRDYGYTF
v_gene: TRBV15; abundance: NA; d_gene: NA; j_gene: TRBJ2-7; CDR3nt: TGTGCCACCAGCAGAGAATGGGGCATCGGCTACGAGCAGTACTTC; CDR3aa: CATSREWGIGYEQYF
v_gene: TRBV27; abundance: NA; d_gene: NA; j_gene: TRBJ1-5; CDR3nt: TGTGCCAGCAGTTCTGGCCTCAGGAGCAATCAGCCCCAGCATTTT; CDR3aa: CASSSGLRSNQPQHF
v_gene: TRBV7-9; abundance: NA; d_gene: TRBD1; j_gene: TRBJ1-1; CDR3nt: TGTGCCAGCAGCTCGGGGACAGGGGGCGGGAACACTGAAGCTTTCTTT; CDR3aa: CASSSGTGGGNTEAFF
v_gene: TRBV5-1; abundance: NA; d_gene: TRBD1; j_gene: TRBJ1-2; CDR3nt: TGCGCCAGCAGTACGGGGGGGAGAGGACAGGTCGACTATGGCTACACCTTC; CDR3aa: CASSTGGRGQVDYGYTF
v_gene: TRBV7-3; abundance: NA; d_gene: NA; j_gene: TRBJ1-1; CDR3nt: TGTGCCAGCAGCCCCCTCGGGGGTCTGAACACTGAAGCTTTCTTT; CDR3aa: CASSPLGGLNTEAFF
v_gene: TRBV2; abundance: NA; d_gene: NA; j_gene: TRBJ2-7; CDR3nt: TGTGCCAGCACCCGTTTCGAGCAGTACTTC; CDR3aa: CASTRFEQYF
v_gene: TRBV4-1; abundance: NA; d_gene: NA; j_gene: TRBJ2-5; CDR3nt: TGCGCCAGCAGCCAACTTCTAGGAAAAGAGACCCAGTACTTC; CDR3aa: CASSQLLGKETQYF
v_gene: TRBV5-6; abundance: NA; d_gene: TRBD2; j_gene: TRBJ2-1; CDR3nt: TGTGCCAGCAGCTCGGAATTAGCGGGGGACTCCTACAATGAGCAGTTCTTC; CDR3aa: CASSSELAGDSYNEQFF
v_gene: TRBV11-3; abundance: NA; d_gene: NA; j_gene: TRBJ2-3; CDR3nt: TGTGCCAGCAGCGCAAATCCCAGGTCAGATACGCAGTATTTT; CDR3aa: CASSANPRSDTQYF
v_gene: TRBV6-5; abundance: NA; d_gene: TRBD1; j_gene: TRBJ1-1; CDR3nt: TGTGCCAGCAGTTACCGACAGGGGGCAAACACTGAAGCTTTCTTT; CDR3aa: CASSYRQGANTEAFF